The clone carrying this TCR beta chain showed up many times. Its antigen is not identified. This sample is drawn from a study of CD8 T cells in ankylosing spondylitis. Overall study findings and caveats: The authors found the disease-linked clones to be CD8+ and relatively rare in peripheral blood. Previous work reported some of these motif variants in the synovial fluid and blood of reactive arthritis. Clones linked to disease were reported to show significant enrichment in matched ankylosing spondylitis synovial fluid. Ankylosing spondylitis blood appeared to carry a characteristic TCR beta motif of eight or nine highly homologous variants.

This CDR3 is 15 amino acids long. Germline CDR1 is MNHNS and CDR2 is SASEGT. V lost 6 bases to trimming and J lost 2 bases, with 16 bases between them. Making the TCR beta libraries involved quantitative 5'-RACE with molecular barcodes. In TCRdb, the 5' RACE reads were re-called with MiXCR into one record per CDR3 protein. This table has 750,000 to 850,000 distinct CDR3 sequences, about 12% appearing once. The sequence derives from a male donor with ankylosing spondylitis. This chain uses TRBV6-1 with TRBJ1-1, with TRBD1 as a possible D gene (5 bases). Source material: blood, either unsorted or a sorted T cell fraction (not recorded which). The CDR3: CASSRPTGANTEAFF. CDR3 nucleotide sequence: TGTGCCAGCAGCAGACCCACAGGCGCCAACACTGAAGCTTTCTTT.